This T cell receptor beta chain was sequenced for a study of cytomegalovirus exposure and HLA in healthy donors. Both 60 Vbeta primers and 13 Jbeta primers went into the PCR. Study processing details: In a later analysis, around 11 million of approximately 80 million unique beta chains occurred in at least two donors. Here immunoSEQ multiplex PCR was the method, and the copy in TCRdb shows in-frame clones only, minus some. V, J and clone size were drawn from that table, and D and trimming were deduced from the DNA. The sample holds over 130,000 clones, more than 75% seen once. Study results and limitations: Some TCR beta chains (roughly 160 of them) were listed as cytomegalovirus-associated. Highly shared variants forming one cluster were likely a sequencing artifact. Usually a TCR sequence was rare, but some public TCRs were found in many donors.

A note on this clone: The antigen remains undetermined.

Sequencing was done on a sample of PBMCs. The sequence was collected from a woman aged 35 to 49 in good health and CMV-seropositive.

CDR3 sequence reads: CAIGTGPTDTQYF. DNA for the CDR3: TGTGCCATTGGGACAGGTCCTACAGATACGCAGTATTTT. The V gene is TRBV19, the J gene TRBJ2-3; TRBD1 matches 8 bases. Germline V gene sequence: CDR1 LNHDA, CDR2 SQIVND (reference sequence). The CDR3 has 13 residues. V dropped 10 bases and J dropped 3; count of bases not matched to a gene: 6.